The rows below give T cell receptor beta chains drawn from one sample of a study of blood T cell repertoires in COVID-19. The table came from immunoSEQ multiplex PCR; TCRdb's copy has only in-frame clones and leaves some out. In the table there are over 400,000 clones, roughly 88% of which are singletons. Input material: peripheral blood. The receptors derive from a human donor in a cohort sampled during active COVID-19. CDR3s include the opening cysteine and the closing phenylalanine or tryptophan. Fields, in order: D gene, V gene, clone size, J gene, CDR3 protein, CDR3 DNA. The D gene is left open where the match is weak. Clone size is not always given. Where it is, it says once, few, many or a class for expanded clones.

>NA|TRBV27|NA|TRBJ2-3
CASSHSSTDTQYF
TGTGCCAGCAGTCACAGTAGCACAGATACGCAGTATTTT
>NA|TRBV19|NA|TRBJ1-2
CASTTTGIHGYTF
TGTGCCAGTACCACCACAGGTATCCATGGCTACACCTTC
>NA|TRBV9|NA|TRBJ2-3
CASSAGRGFSTDTQYF
TGTGCCAGCAGCGCAGGCAGGGGCTTTAGCACAGATACGCAGTATTTT
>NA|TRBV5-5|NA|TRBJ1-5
CASSPGQGGRNQPQHF
TGTGCCAGCAGCCCCGGGCAGGGAGGGCGCAATCAGCCCCAGCATTTT
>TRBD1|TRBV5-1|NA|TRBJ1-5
CASSTGQGSGQPQHF
TGCGCCAGCAGCACCGGACAGGGTTCAGGCCAGCCCCAGCATTTT
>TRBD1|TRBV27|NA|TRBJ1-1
CASSKDRGNTEAFF
TGTGCCAGCAGTAAGGACAGGGGGAACACTGAAGCTTTCTTT
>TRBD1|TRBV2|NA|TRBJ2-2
CASSPERGQGTGELFF
TGTGCCAGCAGTCCCGAGAGGGGGCAGGGCACCGGGGAGCTGTTTTTT
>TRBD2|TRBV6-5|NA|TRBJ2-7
CASSYSTSGSYEQYF
TGTGCCAGCAGTTACTCGACTAGCGGGAGCTACGAGCAGTACTTC
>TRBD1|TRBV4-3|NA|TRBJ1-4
CASSQGNRGVREKLFF
TGCGCCAGCAGCCAAGGGAACAGGGGGGTGCGGGAAAAACTGTTTTTT
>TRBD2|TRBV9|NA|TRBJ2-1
CASSPRLGSGGYNEQFF
TGTGCCAGCAGCCCCCGATTGGGTAGCGGGGGATACAATGAGCAGTTCTTC
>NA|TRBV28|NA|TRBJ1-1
CASSRETEAFF
TGTGCCAGCAGCCGGGAGACTGAAGCTTTCTTT
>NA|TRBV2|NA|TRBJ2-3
CASSAASGTDTQYF
TGTGCCAGCAGTGCGGCTAGCGGCACAGATACGCAGTATTTT
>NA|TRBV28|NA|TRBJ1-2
CASSLDRYGYTF
TGTGCCAGCAGTCTCGACAGATATGGCTACACCTTC
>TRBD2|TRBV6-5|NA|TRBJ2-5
CASSSGRGETQYF
TGTGCCAGCAGTTCGGGGAGGGGAGAGACCCAGTACTTC
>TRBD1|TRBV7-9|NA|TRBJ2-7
CASSFTGTGFHEQYF
TGTGCCAGCAGCTTTACCGGGACAGGGTTCCACGAGCAGTACTTC
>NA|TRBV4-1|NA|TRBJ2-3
CASSQEEGTDTQYF
TGCGCCAGCAGCCAAGAAGAGGGCACAGATACGCAGTATTTT
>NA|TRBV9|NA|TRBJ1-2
CASSVAPDGGQVGNYGYTF
TGTGCCAGCAGCGTAGCCCCTGACGGGGGGCAGGTCGGGAACTATGGCTACACCTTC
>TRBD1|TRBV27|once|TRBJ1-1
CATLPGQGIRDTEAFF
TGTGCCACCCTTCCAGGACAGGGCATTCGGGACACTGAAGCTTTCTTT
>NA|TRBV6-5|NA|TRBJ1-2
CATQTGTLSYGYTF
TGTGCCACTCAAACTGGGACACTCAGCTATGGCTACACCTTC